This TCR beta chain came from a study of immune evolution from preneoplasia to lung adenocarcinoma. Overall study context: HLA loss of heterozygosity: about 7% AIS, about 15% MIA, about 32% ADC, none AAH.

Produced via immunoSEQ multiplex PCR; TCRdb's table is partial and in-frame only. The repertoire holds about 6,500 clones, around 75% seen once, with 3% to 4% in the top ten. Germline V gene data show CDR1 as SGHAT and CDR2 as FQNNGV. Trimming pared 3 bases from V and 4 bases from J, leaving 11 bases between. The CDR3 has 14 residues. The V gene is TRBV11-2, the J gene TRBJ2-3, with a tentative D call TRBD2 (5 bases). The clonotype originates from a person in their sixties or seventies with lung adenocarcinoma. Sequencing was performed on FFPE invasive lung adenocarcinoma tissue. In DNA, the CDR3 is TGTGCCAGCAGCTTCTCTAGCCTCCCAGATACGCAGTATTTT. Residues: CASSFSSLPDTQYF.